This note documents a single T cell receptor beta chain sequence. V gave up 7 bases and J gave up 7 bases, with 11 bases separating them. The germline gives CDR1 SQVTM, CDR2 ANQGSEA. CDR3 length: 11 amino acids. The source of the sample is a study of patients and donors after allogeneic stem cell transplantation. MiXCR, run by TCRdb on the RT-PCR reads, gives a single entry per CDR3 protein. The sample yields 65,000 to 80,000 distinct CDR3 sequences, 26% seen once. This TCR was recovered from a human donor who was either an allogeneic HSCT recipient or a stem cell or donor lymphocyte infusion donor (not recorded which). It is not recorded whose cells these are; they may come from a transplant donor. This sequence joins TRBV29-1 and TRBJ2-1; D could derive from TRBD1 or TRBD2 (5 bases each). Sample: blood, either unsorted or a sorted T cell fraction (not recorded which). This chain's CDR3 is CSAAEGNEQFF. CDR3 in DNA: TGCAGCGCTGCCGAGGGGAATGAGCAGTTCTTC.